The 14 T cell receptor beta chains reported below all come from one sample, sequenced in a study of cytomegalovirus exposure and HLA in healthy donors. The study ran its PCR with 60 Vbeta and 13 Jbeta primers. TCRdb's copy holds only in-frame clones and misses some; the assay was immunoSEQ multiplex PCR. The table includes about 69,000 clones, 76% detected once. The specimen was PBMCs. These receptors came from a man younger than 35 in good health and CMV-seronegative.

This clone has a handful of counts. V is TRBV6-5 and J is TRBJ2-2, with D tentatively TRBD1 (6 bases). V gave up 8 bases and J gave up 4 bases, with 14 bases separating them. The length of the CDR3 is 14 residues. The germline V gene encodes CDR1 MNHEY and CDR2 SVGAGI. The CDR3 here is CASFDRRITGELFF. The CDR3 coding sequence is TGTGCCAGCTTCGACAGGCGCATCACCGGGGAGCTGTTTTTT.

The chain is built from TRBV18 and TRBJ1-4, with 7 positions matching TRBD1. Trimming at V came to 3 bases and at J to 0 bases, leaving 4 bases not matched to a gene. CDR1 and CDR2 (germline): KGHSH, LQKENI. The CDR3 length is 16 residues. As DNA, the CDR3 is TGTGCCAGCTCACCGGACAGGCGAGCAACTAATGAAAAACTGTTTTTT. Translated, it gives CASSPDRRATNEKLFF.

This clone was seen a handful of times. The chain links TRBV2 to TRBJ1-6; 10 bases are shared with TRBD1. This CDR3 contains 15 residues. The germline CDR1 and CDR2 sequences are SNHLY and FYNNEI. J was trimmed by 12 bases and V by 5 bases; bases with no gene match: 10. This CDR3 reads CASSTRPGQGRPLHF. DNA of the CDR3: TGTGCCAGCAGTACCCGACCGGGACAGGGGAGACCCCTCCACTTT.

The sample holds a few counts of this clone. The chain carries TRBV5-1 and TRBJ2-7; 7 bases map to TRBD2. The junction had 9 bases not matched to a gene; V was cut back by 7 bases and J by 2 bases. The CDR3 has 14 residues. Germline-derived CDR1 and CDR2 are SGHRS and YFSETQ. CDR3 sequence: CASGPGLPPYEQYF. CDR3 DNA: TGCGCCAGCGGACCGGGACTACCTCCCTACGAGCAGTACTTC.

This chain connects TRBV5-4 to TRBJ2-1; 7 bases align to TRBD1. The V and J ends lost 4 bases and 0 bases, in that order; junction bases with no gene match: 7. Germline CDR1 is SGHNT and CDR2 is YYREEE (reference sequence). The CDR3 is 16 amino acids. The CDR3 nucleotides are TGTGCCAGCAGCGCGACAGGGTTGAGCTCCTACAATGAGCAGTTCTTC. Translation: CASSATGLSSYNEQFF.

Here the CDR3 reads CASGTGEEKLFF. CDR3 nucleotides: TGTGCCAGCGGAACGGGGGAGGAAAAACTGTTTTTT. This chain joins TRBV28 and TRBJ1-4, with D possibly being TRBD1 (5 bases). This CDR3 is 12 amino acids long. Germline values: CDR1 MDHEN, CDR2 SYDVKM. V shed 8 bases and J shed 8 bases, with 12 bases lying between them.

The chain carries TRBV15 and TRBJ2-1; D uncertain. Germline V gene data show CDR1 as LNHNV and CDR2 as YYDKDF (reference sequence). V lost 4 bases and J lost 5, with 6 bases in between. CDR3 length equals 12 residues. The CDR3 DNA follows: TGTGCCACCAGCAAGTCGGACAATGAGCAGTTCTTC. Its protein is CATSKSDNEQFF.

The genes are TRBV5-8 and TRBJ1-6; 9 bases align to TRBD1. The CDR3 consists of 15 residues. The germline V gene encodes CDR1 SGHTS and CDR2 YDEGEE. With V trimmed by 7 bases and J by 8 bases, 10 bases remained unmatched. The CDR3 bases are TGTGCCAGCCCTCCACGGGGGACAGGGTATTCACCCCTCCACTTT. It translates to CASPPRGTGYSPLHF.

This chain connects TRBV29-1 to TRBJ2-4; D gene uncertain. Trimming stripped 2 bases from V and 3 bases from J, with 11 bases between. This CDR3 comprises 14 residues. Germline CDR1 reads SQVTM; CDR2 reads ANQGSEA. The CDR3 bases are TGCAGCGTTGAAATAGTTGGTGTCAAAAACATTCAGTACTTC. Its translation: CSVEIVGVKNIQYF.

V usage is TRBV6-5 and J usage is TRBJ2-3; 7 nucleotides agree with TRBD1. Germline-derived CDR1 and CDR2 are MNHEY and SVGAGI. The length of the CDR3 is 14 residues. Trimming took 5 bases from V and 0 from J; bases not matched to a gene: 2. The CDR3 loop is CASSTGASTDTQYF. In nucleotides, the CDR3 is TGTGCCAGCAGTACAGGGGCCAGCACAGATACGCAGTATTTT.

This clone has a handful of counts. The chain joins TRBV6-5 to TRBJ1-1, with TRBD1 matching over 7 bases. Germline V gene data show CDR1 as MNHEY and CDR2 as SVGAGI. V gave up 0 bases and J gave up 7 bases; unmatched junction bases: 8. There are 15 residues in the CDR3. In nucleotides, the CDR3 is TGTGCCAGCAGTTACTCGGGGACAGCGGACCGTGAAGCTTTCTTT. It yields the protein CASSYSGTADREAFF.

The chain links TRBV5-4 to TRBJ2-6; weak D call: TRBD1 (6 bases). This CDR3 region has 15 residues. CDR1 and CDR2 (germline): SGHNT, YYREEE (reference sequence). V was shortened by 0 bases and J by 4 bases, with 8 bases between the two germline ends. DNA of the CDR3: TGTGCCAGCAGCTTGGACAGGGCCGGGGCCAACGTCCTGACTTTC. Protein product: CASSLDRAGANVLTF.

The J gene is TRBJ2-5, the V gene TRBV4-2; weak D call: TRBD1 (6 bases). The CDR3 spans 15 residues. Germline CDR1 and CDR2: LGHNA and YNFKEQ. V lost 1 base to trimming and J lost 0 bases, with 9 bases between them. CDR3 coding DNA: TGTGCCAGCAGCCAAGGGCAGGGGCACCAAGAGACCCAGTACTTC. Its protein is CASSQGQGHQETQYF.

This clone turned up a few times. The chain carries TRBV5-1 and TRBJ1-1; 8 nucleotides align to TRBD1. CDR3 length equals 14 residues. Germline CDR1 reads SGHRS; CDR2 reads YFSETQ. The V and J ends lost 3 bases and 4 bases, in that order; junction bases with no gene match: 5. This CDR3 reads CASSSTGAATEAFF. The CDR3 coding sequence is TGCGCCAGCAGCTCGACAGGGGCGGCCACTGAAGCTTTCTTT.